Listed here is a single T cell receptor (beta chain). Its specificity is unknown. These data are taken from a study of beta chain features in type 1 diabetes. Study-wide points: TCRB CDR3s were moderately but significantly shorter in Type 1 diabetes patients in all four CD4+ subsets.

Using CD45RO/CCR7/CD25/CD127/CD95/CD27, CD4+ naive, central memory, regulatory and stem cell-like memory cells were sorted. Over 95% purity was reached by all sorted populations. Since all of the isolated RNA was reverse transcribed, expressed TCRB transcripts were what got sequenced. Libraries were prepared by immunoSEQ multiplex PCR; TCRdb keeps only in-frame clonotypes and omits some of them. The sample contains 150,000 to 160,000 clones, over 8.5% of which appear only once. Germline V CDR1 and CDR2: SGHTA, FQGNSA. V was cut by 1 base and J by 9 bases, with 12 bases left in between. The CDR3 runs to 13 residues.

The sequence was collected from a young man in good health. The sample comprised central memory CD4+ T cells from blood. This sequence joins TRBV7-2 and TRBJ1-1; D remains ambiguous. As DNA, the CDR3 is TGTGCCAGCAGCTTAGGGGCGTCGGAGAAAGCTTTCTTT. Encoded protein: CASSLGASEKAFF.